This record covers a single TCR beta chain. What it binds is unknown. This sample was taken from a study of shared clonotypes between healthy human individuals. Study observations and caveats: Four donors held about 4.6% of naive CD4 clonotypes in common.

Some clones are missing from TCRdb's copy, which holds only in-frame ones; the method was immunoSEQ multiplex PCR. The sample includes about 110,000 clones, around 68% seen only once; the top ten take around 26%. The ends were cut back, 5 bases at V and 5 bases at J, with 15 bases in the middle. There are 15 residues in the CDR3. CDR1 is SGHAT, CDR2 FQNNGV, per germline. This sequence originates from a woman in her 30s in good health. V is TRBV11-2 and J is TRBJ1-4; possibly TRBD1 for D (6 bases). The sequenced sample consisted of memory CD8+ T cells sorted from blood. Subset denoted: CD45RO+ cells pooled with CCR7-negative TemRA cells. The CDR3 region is CASSRSLDRNEKLFF. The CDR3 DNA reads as TGTGCCAGCAGCCGGAGTCTGGACAGAAATGAAAAACTGTTTTTT.